Detailed here is one TCR beta chain. These data come from a study of CD8+ T cells in alopecia areata. cDNA prepared by RNA extraction and subsequent reverse transcription served as the template for sequencing. The repertoire was sequenced with immunoSEQ multiplex PCR; TCRdb's copy has only in-frame clones and lacks some. The data show tens of thousands of clones, roughly 40% seen once. It was from alopecia areata patients that lesional scalp punch biopsies and peripheral blood were collected. V was clipped by 2 bases and J by 3 bases; unmatched bases: 6. Per germline, CDR1 SGHVS and CDR2 FQNEAQ. The CDR3 runs 17 residues.

The V gene is TRBV7-8, the J gene TRBJ2-1; TRBD2 aligns across 11 bases. This receptor was taken from a human donor with alopecia areata. What was sequenced was NKG2D-low CD8+ T cells sorted from blood. DNA for the CDR3: TGTGCCAGCAGCTTACTATTTGGGACTAGCGGCTACAATGAGCAGTTCTTC. It translates to CASSLLFGTSGYNEQFF.